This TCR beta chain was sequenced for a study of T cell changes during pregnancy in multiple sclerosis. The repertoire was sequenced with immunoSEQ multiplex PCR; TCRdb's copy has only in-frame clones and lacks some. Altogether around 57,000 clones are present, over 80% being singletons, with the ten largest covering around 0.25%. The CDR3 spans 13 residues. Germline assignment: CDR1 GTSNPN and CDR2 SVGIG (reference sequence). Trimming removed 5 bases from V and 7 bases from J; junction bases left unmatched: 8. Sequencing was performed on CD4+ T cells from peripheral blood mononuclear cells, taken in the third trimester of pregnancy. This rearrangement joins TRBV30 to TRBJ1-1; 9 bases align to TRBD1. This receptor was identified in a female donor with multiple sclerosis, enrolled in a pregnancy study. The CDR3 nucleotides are TGTGCCTGGGGGGGACAGGGCATTAGTGAAGCTTTCTTT. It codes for CAWGGQGISEAFF.